The 14 T cell receptor beta chains below were found in one sample sequenced in a study of blood T cell repertoires in COVID-19. Generated by immunoSEQ multiplex PCR, the TCRdb table keeps only in-frame clones and is missing some. The table includes around 200,000 clones, 85% to 90% detected once. The sequenced sample consisted of PBMCs or T cells enriched from blood (not recorded which). These receptors originate from a man younger than 45 who had recovered from COVID-19.

CDR3 residues: CASSPRQGWSYGYTF. CDR3 DNA: TGCGCCAGCAGCCCGAGACAGGGATGGAGCTATGGCTACACCTTC. The rearrangement uses TRBV4-3 and TRBJ1-2; 7 positions match TRBD1. The CDR3 loop spans 15 amino acids. Per the germline V gene, CDR1 is LGHNA and CDR2 is YSLEER. Trimming removed 4 bases from V and 4 bases from J; junction bases left unmatched: 9.

This chain joins TRBV13 and TRBJ1-5; tentatively, D is TRBD1 (5 bases). The V gene's germline CDR1 is PRHDT and CDR2 FYEKMQ (reference sequence). The length of the CDR3 is 17 residues. The ends were cut back, 4 bases at V and 4 bases at J, with 20 bases in the middle. The CDR3 nucleotides read TGTGCCAGCAGCTCAAGAAAGACGGGGGGGAGTAATCAGCCCCAGCATTTT. Its protein is CASSSRKTGGSNQPQHF. The entire variable domain, with the rest obtained from reference TRBV13 and TRBJ1-5, is as follows: AAGVIQSPRHLIKEKRETATLKCYPIPRHDTVYWYQQGPGQDPQFLISFYEKMQSDKGSIPDRFSAQQFSDYHSELNMSSLELGDSALYFCASSSRKTGGSNQPQHFGDGTRLSIL.

The J gene is TRBJ2-7, the V gene TRBV7-9; the match to TRBD1 covers 10 bases. With V trimmed by 5 bases and J by 5 bases, 6 bases remained unmatched. Looked up from germline, CDR1 is SEHNR and CDR2 is FQNEAQ (reference sequence). The CDR3 extends over 14 amino acids. CDR3 protein: CASSTGTGANEQYF. CDR3 DNA sequence: TGTGCCAGCAGCACCGGGACAGGGGCTAACGAGCAGTACTTC.

The rearrangement links TRBV7-9 to TRBJ2-1; D is ambiguous. Deletions cut 5 bases from V and 8 bases from J, with 7 bases between. The CDR3 runs 11 residues. From germline, CDR1 is SEHNR and CDR2 FQNEAQ (reference sequence). CDR3 nucleotide sequence: TGTGCCAGCAGCAGTGGAGATGAGCAGTTCTTC. Protein product: CASSSGDEQFF.

The chain employs TRBV30 and TRBJ2-3; 7 positions agree with TRBD1. The CDR3 loop spans 16 amino acids. V trimming: 6 bases; J trimming: 1 base; junction bases outside the gene matches: 13. CDR1 is GTSNPN and CDR2 is SVGIG in the germline V gene (reference sequence). The CDR3 loop reads CACLRVGGLRTDTQYF. CDR3 DNA: TGTGCCTGCCTCAGGGTAGGGGGCCTACGCACAGATACGCAGTATTTT.

This clone was detected many times. The V gene is TRBV6-2 or TRBV6-3, the J gene TRBJ1-5; a weak D match, TRBD1 (5 bases). Germline V gene sequence: CDR1 MNHEY, CDR2 SVGEGT. The V and J ends lost 2 bases and 3 bases respectively, with 11 bases between them. The CDR3 consists of 15 residues. The CDR3 here is CASSYTGLDNQPQHF. The CDR3 coding sequence is TGTGCCAGCAGTTACACGGGACTTGACAATCAGCCCCAGCATTTT.

The chain is built from TRBV4-3 and TRBJ2-1, with D tentatively TRBD2 (5 bases). Trimming left V 1 base short and J 1 base short, with 11 bases between. Germline V lookup: CDR1 LGHNA, CDR2 YSLEER. CDR3 length equals 16 residues. The CDR3 reads CASSQVVGASYNEQFF. The CDR3 nucleotides are TGCGCCAGCAGCCAAGTGGTGGGAGCATCCTACAATGAGCAGTTCTTC.

The chain uses TRBV29-1 and TRBJ2-1; D is perhaps TRBD2 (6 bases). Germline lookup yields CDR1 SQVTM and CDR2 ANQGSEA. This CDR3 region has 15 residues. V lost 6 bases to trimming and J lost 4 bases, with 19 bases between them. In DNA form, the CDR3 reads TGCAGCGTGGCCTCGGGTCAGCGGGTTTACAATGAGCAGTTCTTC. Protein product: CSVASGQRVYNEQFF.

CDR3: CAWNADSSPLHF. The CDR3 DNA follows: TGTGCCTGGAACGCAGACAGCTCACCCCTCCACTTT. The rearrangement uses TRBV30 and TRBJ1-6, with D tentatively TRBD1 (5 bases). Germline CDR1 GTSNPN, CDR2 SVGIG (reference sequence). Trimming left V 4 bases short and J 10 bases short, with 11 bases between. The CDR3 extends over 12 amino acids.

The chain recombines TRBV5-5 with TRBJ2-2; 8 nucleotides align to TRBD2. V was pared by 3 bases and J by 0 bases, with 7 bases of the junction left unmatched. In germline, CDR1 is SGHKS, CDR2 YYEKEE (reference sequence). The CDR3 is 17 amino acids. This chain's CDR3 is CASSSWTSHTNTGELFF. The CDR3 region has the DNA TGTGCCAGCAGCTCCTGGACTAGCCACACGAACACCGGGGAGCTGTTTTTT.

CDR3 bases: TGTGCCAGCAGCCAGCGTAGCGGGACCACAGATACGCAGTATTTT. It yields the protein CASSQRSGTTDTQYF. V is TRBV14 and J is TRBJ2-3; 8 bases are a match to TRBD2. Per the germline V gene, CDR1 is SGHDN and CDR2 is FVKESK. The V segment lost 3 bases and the J segment 2 bases; nucleotides outside the gene matches: 4. The CDR3 has 15 residues.

This chain joins TRBV9 and TRBJ2-1, with D tentatively TRBD2 (7 bases). The CDR3 runs 14 residues. V lost 4 bases and J lost 7, with 15 bases in between. The germline CDR1 and CDR2 sequences are SGDLS and YYNGEE. CDR3 nucleotides: TGTGCCAGCAGCCCAGGGGACTATGGTAATGAGCAGTTCTTC. This codes for CASSPGDYGNEQFF.

This sequence joins TRBV28 and TRBJ2-1; 13 bases match TRBD2. J was trimmed by 7 bases and V by 8 bases; bases with no gene match: 8. This CDR3 comprises 15 residues. The germline V gene encodes CDR1 MDHEN and CDR2 SYDVKM. The chain's CDR3 is CASGSGTSGTNEQFF. CDR3 DNA sequence: TGTGCCAGCGGCTCCGGGACTAGCGGGACGAATGAGCAGTTCTTC.

The V call is TRBV6-6, the J call TRBJ1-5, with D possibly matching TRBD1 (6 bases). Trimming removed 7 bases from V and 5 bases from J, with 18 bases in between. This CDR3 spans 15 amino acids. CDR1 and CDR2 (germline): MNHNY, SVGAGI (reference sequence). CDR3 sequence (DNA): TGTGCCAGCATTCGGGACACCCAGGCACATCAGCCCCAGCATTTT. Its protein is CASIRDTQAHQPQHF.